A selection of T cell receptor beta chains follows, all from one sample in a study of T cells in Graves' hyperthyroidism and ophthalmopathy. TCRdb ran MiXCR on the multiplex PCR reads and lists one entry per CDR3 protein. The table records over 650,000 distinct CDR3 sequences, about a sixth of them present only once. Sequencing was done on a sample of blood. The receptors shown here come from a young man with Graves' hyperthyroidism. Both conserved end residues are part of each CDR3. A D gene is named only where the DNA matches it firmly. Clone size is shown for a subset of rows, as once, few, many or a class of expanded clone.

abundance	d_gene	len	v_gene	j_gene	CDR3aa	CDR3nt
many	.	15	TRBV28	TRBJ1-1	CASSLSRQANTEAFF	TGTGCCAGCAGTTTATCGAGACAGGCGAACACTGAAGCTTTCTTT
.	TRBD1	15	TRBV6-2/TRBV6-3	TRBJ2-1	CASSLGQGSRNEQFF	TGTGCCAGCAGCCTAGGACAGGGGTCACGGAATGAGCAGTTCTTC
many	TRBD2	18	TRBV11-2	TRBJ2-1	CASSLALLAGGSYNEQFF	TGTGCCAGCAGCTTAGCCCTGCTAGCGGGAGGGTCCTACAATGAGCAGTTCTTC
.	.	15	TRBV2	TRBJ1-3	CASSDRTASGNTIYF	TGTGCCAGCAGTGACCGGACAGCCTCTGGAAACACCATATATTTT
few	TRBD1	15	TRBV25-1	TRBJ2-5	CASSESGTAQETQYF	TGTGCCAGCAGTGAATCCGGGACAGCTCAAGAGACCCAGTACTTC
few	TRBD2	16	TRBV6-1	TRBJ2-3	CASSTREGVGTDTQYF	TGTGCCAGCAGTACCCGGGAGGGAGTTGGCACAGATACGCAGTATTTT
many	.	13	TRBV2	TRBJ2-5	CASSDAGPQTQYF	TGTGCCAGCAGTGATGCTGGCCCCCAGACCCAGTACTTC
.	TRBD1	15	TRBV13	TRBJ1-2	CASSLGPGQFYGYTF	TGTGCCAGCAGCTTAGGCCCGGGACAGTTCTATGGCTACACCTTC
.	.	14	TRBV30	TRBJ2-1	CAWTGGAGRDEQFF	TGTGCCTGGACAGGAGGGGCAGGAAGGGATGAGCAGTTCTTC
.	.	13	TRBV5-1	TRBJ1-5	CASSPDPHQPQHF	TGCGCCAGCAGCCCAGACCCCCATCAGCCCCAGCATTTT
.	.	16	TRBV28	TRBJ1-1	CASKSPWWKLNTEAFF	TGTGCCAGCAAATCCCCCTGGTGGAAGCTGAACACTGAAGCTTTCTTT
few	.	15	TRBV6-1	TRBJ2-3	CASSEGLTFTDTQYF	TGTGCCAGCAGTGAGGGACTTACGTTCACAGATACGCAGTATTTT
few	.	15	TRBV2	TRBJ1-5	CASTRARHTYQPQHF	TGTGCCAGCACCCGTGCCAGACACACGTATCAGCCCCAGCATTTT
few	TRBD1	14	TRBV7-2	TRBJ1-2	CASTQRQGVYGYTF	TGTGCCAGCACCCAAAGGCAGGGGGTCTATGGCTACACCTTC
many	.	15	TRBV20-1	TRBJ2-1	CSARGTALSLNEQFF	TGCAGTGCTCGCGGGACGGCTCTTTCCCTCAATGAGCAGTTCTTC
many	TRBD1	14	TRBV12-5	TRBJ1-1	CASGLPGQVSEAFF	TGTGCTAGTGGACTCCCGGGACAGGTTTCTGAAGCTTTCTTT
.	TRBD1	16	TRBV5-6	TRBJ1-5	CASSLGQGVRNQPQHF	TGTGCCAGCAGCTTGGGACAGGGGGTTCGGAATCAGCCCCAGCATTTT
.	TRBD1	15	TRBV2	TRBJ2-7	CASKRDRGLWYEQYF	TGTGCCAGCAAAAGAGACAGGGGGCTTTGGTACGAGCAGTACTTC
.	TRBD1	16	TRBV20-1	TRBJ2-3	CSAKGQGGQSTDTQYF	TGCAGTGCTAAGGGACAGGGGGGACAGTCGACAGATACGCAGTATTTT
many	TRBD1	15	TRBV24-1	TRBJ2-2	CATSDDRGQTGELFF	TGTGCCACCAGTGACGACAGGGGGCAAACCGGGGAGCTGTTTTTT
many	.	12	TRBV12-5	TRBJ2-5	CASGLQGGIQYF	TGTGCTAGTGGTCTCCAGGGGGGGATACAGTACTTC
few	.	15	TRBV6-6	TRBJ1-3	CASSYGESSGNTIYF	TGTGCCAGCAGTTACGGCGAGAGCTCTGGAAACACCATATATTTT
many	TRBD1	12	TRBV2	TRBJ2-7	CASGQGMGEQYF	TGTGCCAGCGGACAGGGAATGGGGGAGCAGTACTTC
many	TRBD2	15	TRBV13	TRBJ2-5	CASSTSSGSQETQYF	TGTGCCAGCAGCACCTCTAGCGGTTCCCAAGAGACCCAGTACTTC
.	TRBD1	15	TRBV2	TRBJ1-1	CASSERDRGYTEAFF	TGTGCCAGCAGTGAACGGGACAGGGGGTACACTGAAGCTTTCTTT